The clone carrying this TCR beta chain was seen only a few times. V gave up 3 bases and J gave up 6 bases; unmatched junction bases: 2. From germline, CDR1 is SEHNR and CDR2 FQNEAQ (reference sequence). CDR3 size: 12 residues. This specimen belongs to a study of CD8 T cells in Susac syndrome. When the RNA was reverse transcribed, random hexamers were used with an input of roughly 0.45 to 1 ug. In TCRdb, the immunoSEQ multiplex PCR reads were re-called with MiXCR into one record per CDR3 protein. The table lists roughly 300,000 distinct CDR3 sequences, 70% to 90% of them singletons. Input material: CD8+ T cells from PBMCs. The sequence was obtained from a human donor with multiple sclerosis. The rearrangement joins TRBV7-9 to TRBJ2-7, with TRBD2 identical over 7 bases. The CDR3 loop is CASSLGTTEQYF. In DNA form, the CDR3 reads TGTGCCAGCAGCTTGGGGACTACCGAGCAGTACTTC.